This T cell receptor beta chain emerged from a study of T cell responses to AZD1222 COVID-19 vaccine. Only one count was recorded for this clone. Only in-frame clones appear in the TCRdb table, and some are missing; sequencing was by immunoSEQ multiplex PCR. The table lists about 93,000 clones, 86% of them singletons. Germline V CDR1 and CDR2: SGHRS, YFSETQ. The germline V and J ends were trimmed by 0 bases and 7 bases, with 18 bases remaining between them. CDR3 size: 16 residues. The chain employs TRBV5-1 and TRBJ2-3; D not resolved. This receptor was obtained from an adult in good health. The material sequenced was peripheral blood, taken on day 0 of AZD1222 vaccination. This CDR3 reads CASSLEAARSFHTQYF. CDR3 bases: TGCGCCAGCAGCTTGGAGGCAGCCCGTAGTTTTCATACGCAGTATTTT.